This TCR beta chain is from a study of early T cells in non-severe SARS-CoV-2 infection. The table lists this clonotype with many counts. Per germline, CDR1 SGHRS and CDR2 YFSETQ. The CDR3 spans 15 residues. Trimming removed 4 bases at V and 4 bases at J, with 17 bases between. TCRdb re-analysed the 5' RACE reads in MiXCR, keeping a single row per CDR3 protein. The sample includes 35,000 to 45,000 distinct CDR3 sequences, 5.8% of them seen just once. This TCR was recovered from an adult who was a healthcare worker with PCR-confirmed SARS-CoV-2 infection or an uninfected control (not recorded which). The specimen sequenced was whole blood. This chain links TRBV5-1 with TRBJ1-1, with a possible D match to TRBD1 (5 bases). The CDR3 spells CASSPGRLRGTEAFF. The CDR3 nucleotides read TGCGCCAGCAGCCCGGGACGGCTAAGGGGCACTGAAGCTTTCTTT.